This T cell receptor beta chain is from a study of control samples from healthy donors and cancer patients. The table came from immunoSEQ multiplex PCR; TCRdb's copy has only in-frame clones and leaves some out. Of over 15,000 clones in the sample, 87% were seen once. This CDR3 is built from 14 residues. Germline CDR1 and CDR2: LNHDA and SQIVND (reference sequence). V was shortened by 6 bases and J by 2 bases, with 11 bases between the two germline ends. The TCR was taken from a woman in her seventies with colorectal cancer. Material for sequencing was PBMCs. The chain combines TRBV19 with TRBJ1-5; D is uncertain. DNA for the CDR3: TGTGCCAGTAGCTACCGCTTGGGCAATCAGCCCCAGCATTTT. Translated: CASSYRLGNQPQHF.